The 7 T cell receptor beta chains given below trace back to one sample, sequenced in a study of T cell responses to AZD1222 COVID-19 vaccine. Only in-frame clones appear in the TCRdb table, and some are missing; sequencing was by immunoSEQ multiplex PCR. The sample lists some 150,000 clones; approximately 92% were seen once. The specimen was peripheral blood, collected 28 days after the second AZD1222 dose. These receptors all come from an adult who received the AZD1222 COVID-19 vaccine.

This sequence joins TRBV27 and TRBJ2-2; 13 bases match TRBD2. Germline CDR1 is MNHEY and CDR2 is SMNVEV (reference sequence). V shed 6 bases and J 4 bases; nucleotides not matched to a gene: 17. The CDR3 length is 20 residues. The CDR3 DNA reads TGTGCCAGCAGGCCAACTAGCGGGAGGGCCTCAGGTATCGGCACCGGGGAGCTGTTTTTT. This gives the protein CASRPTSGRASGIGTGELFF.

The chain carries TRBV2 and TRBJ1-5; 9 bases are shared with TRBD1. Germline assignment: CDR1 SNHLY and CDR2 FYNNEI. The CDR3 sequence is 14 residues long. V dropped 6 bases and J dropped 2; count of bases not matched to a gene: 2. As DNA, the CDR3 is TGTGCCAGCAGGGGACAGGGCGGCAATCAGCCCCAGCATTTT. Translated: CASRGQGGNQPQHF.

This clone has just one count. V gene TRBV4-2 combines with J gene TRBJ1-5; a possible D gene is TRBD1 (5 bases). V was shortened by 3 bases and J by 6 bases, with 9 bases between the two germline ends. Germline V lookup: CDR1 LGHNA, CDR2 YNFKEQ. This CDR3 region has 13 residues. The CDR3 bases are TGTGCCAGCAGCCAGGGGGGAGCTCAGCCCCAGCATTTT. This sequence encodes CASSQGGAQPQHF.

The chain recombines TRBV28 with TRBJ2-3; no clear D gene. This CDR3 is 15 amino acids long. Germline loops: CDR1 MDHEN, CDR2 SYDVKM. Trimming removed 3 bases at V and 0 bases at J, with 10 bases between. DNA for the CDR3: TGTGCCAGCAGTTTTGATCAGGACAGCACAGATACGCAGTATTTT. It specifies CASSFDQDSTDTQYF.

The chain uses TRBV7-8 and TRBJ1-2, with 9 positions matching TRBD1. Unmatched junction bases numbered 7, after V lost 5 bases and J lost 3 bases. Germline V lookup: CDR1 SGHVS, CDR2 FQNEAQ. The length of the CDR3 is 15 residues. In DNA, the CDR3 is TGTGCCAGCAGCCTCCGGGACAGGGTAGACTATGGCTACACCTTC. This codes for CASSLRDRVDYGYTF. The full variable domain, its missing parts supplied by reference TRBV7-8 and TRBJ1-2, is GAGVSQSPRYKVAKRGQDVALRCDPISGHVSLFWYQQALGQGPEFLTYFQNEAQLDKSGLPSDRFFAERPEGSVSTLKIQRTQQEDSAVYLCASSLRDRVDYGYTFGSGTRLTVV.

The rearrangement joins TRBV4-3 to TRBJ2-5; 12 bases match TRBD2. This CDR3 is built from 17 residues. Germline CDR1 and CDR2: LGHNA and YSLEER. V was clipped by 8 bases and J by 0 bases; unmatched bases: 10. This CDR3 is CASSLSWTSGDQETQYF. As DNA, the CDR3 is TGCGCCAGCTCCCTTTCCTGGACTAGCGGGGACCAAGAGACCCAGTACTTC.

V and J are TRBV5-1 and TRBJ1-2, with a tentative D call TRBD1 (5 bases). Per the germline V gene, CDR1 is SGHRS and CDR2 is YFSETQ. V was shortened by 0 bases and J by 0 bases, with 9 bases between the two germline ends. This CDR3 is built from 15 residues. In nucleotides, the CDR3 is TGCGCCAGCAGCTTGGGCGGGGGAGCTAACTATGGCTACACCTTC. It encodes CASSLGGGANYGYTF.